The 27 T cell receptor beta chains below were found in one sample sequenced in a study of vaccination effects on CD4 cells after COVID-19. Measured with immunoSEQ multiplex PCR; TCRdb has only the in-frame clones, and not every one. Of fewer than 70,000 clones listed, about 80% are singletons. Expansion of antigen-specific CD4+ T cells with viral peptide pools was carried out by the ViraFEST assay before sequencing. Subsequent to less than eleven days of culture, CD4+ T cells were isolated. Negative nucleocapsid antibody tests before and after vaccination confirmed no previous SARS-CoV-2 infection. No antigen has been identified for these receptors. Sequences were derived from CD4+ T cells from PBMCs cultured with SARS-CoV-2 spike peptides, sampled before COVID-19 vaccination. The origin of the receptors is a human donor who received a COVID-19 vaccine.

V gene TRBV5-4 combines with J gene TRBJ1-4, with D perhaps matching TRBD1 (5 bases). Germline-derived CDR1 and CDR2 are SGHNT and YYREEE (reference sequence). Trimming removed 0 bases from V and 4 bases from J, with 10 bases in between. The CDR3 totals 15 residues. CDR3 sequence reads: CASSLGRQNNEKLFF. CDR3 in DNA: TGTGCCAGCAGCTTGGGTCGACAGAATAATGAAAAACTGTTTTTT.

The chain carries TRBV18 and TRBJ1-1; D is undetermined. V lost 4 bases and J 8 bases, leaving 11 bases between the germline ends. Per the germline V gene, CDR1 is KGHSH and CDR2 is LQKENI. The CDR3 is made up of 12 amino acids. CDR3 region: CASSRNREEAFF. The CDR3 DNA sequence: TGTGCCAGCTCACGGAATAGGGAGGAAGCTTTCTTT.

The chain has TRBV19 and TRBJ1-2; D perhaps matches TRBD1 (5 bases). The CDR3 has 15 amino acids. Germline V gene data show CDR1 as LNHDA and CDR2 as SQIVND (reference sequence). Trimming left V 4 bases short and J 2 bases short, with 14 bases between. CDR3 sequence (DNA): TGTGCCAGTAGTAAGGGGCAGGTAGAAAACTATGGCTACACCTTC. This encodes CASSKGQVENYGYTF.

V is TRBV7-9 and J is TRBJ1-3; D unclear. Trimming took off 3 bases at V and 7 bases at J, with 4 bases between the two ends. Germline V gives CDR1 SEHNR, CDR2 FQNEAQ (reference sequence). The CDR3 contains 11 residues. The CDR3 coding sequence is TGTGCCAGCAGCTTGAGCAACACCATATATTTT. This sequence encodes CASSLSNTIYF.

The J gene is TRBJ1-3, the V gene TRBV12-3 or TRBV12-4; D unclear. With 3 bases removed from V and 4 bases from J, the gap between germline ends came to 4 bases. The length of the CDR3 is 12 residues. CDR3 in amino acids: CASSLGGNTIYF. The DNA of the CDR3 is TGTGCCAGCAGTTTGGGGGGAAACACCATATATTTT.

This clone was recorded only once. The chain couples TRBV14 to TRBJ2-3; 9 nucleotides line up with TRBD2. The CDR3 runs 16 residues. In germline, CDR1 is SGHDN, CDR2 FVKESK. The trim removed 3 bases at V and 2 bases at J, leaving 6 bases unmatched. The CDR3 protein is CASSQERGAFTDTQYF. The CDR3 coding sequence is TGTGCCAGCAGCCAGGAGCGGGGGGCCTTCACAGATACGCAGTATTTT.

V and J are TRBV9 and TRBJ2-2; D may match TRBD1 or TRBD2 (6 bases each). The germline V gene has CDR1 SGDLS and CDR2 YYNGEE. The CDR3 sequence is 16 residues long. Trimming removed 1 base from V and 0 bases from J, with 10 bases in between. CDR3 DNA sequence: TGTGCCAGCAGCGTACTCGGGGGCGCGAACACCGGGGAGCTGTTTTTT. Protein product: CASSVLGGANTGELFF.

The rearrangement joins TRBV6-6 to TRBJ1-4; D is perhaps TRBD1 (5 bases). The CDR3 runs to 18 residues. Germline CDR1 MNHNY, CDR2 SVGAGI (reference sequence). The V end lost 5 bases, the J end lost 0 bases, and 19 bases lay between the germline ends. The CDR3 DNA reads TGTGCCAGCAGTCTAGACAGAAGCCTTAACCCAACTAATGAAAAACTGTTTTTT. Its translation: CASSLDRSLNPTNEKLFF.

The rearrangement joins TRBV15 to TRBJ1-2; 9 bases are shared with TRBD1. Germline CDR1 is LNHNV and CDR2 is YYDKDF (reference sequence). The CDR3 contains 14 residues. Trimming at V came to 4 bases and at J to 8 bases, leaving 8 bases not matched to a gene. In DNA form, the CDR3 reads TGTGCCACCAGCATCCGGGACAGGGTCCGGGGCTACACCTTC. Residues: CATSIRDRVRGYTF.

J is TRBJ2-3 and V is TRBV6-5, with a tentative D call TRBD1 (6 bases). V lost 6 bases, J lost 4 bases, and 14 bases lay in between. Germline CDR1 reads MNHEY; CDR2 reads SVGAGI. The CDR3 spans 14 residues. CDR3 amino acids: CASRARQAADTQYF. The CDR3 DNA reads TGTGCCAGCAGGGCGAGACAGGCGGCAGATACGCAGTATTTT.

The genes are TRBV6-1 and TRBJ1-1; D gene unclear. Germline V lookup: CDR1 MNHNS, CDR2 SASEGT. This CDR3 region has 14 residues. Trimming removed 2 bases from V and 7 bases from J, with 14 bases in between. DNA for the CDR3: TGTGCCAGCAGTGAATTAGGAACTGATCGTGAAGCTTTCTTT. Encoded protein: CASSELGTDREAFF.

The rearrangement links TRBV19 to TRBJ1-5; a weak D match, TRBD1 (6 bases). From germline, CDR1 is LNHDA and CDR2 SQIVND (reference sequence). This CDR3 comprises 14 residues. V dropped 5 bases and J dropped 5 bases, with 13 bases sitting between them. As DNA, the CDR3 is TGTGCCAGTAGTCCTCGGGACACCTATCAGCCCCAGCATTTT. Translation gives CASSPRDTYQPQHF.

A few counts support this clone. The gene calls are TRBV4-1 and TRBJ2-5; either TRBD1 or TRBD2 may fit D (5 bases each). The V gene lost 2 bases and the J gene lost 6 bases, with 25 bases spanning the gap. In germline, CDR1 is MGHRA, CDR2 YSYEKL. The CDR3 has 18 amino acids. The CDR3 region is CASSQNAGTGLDGQTQYF. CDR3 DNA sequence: TGCGCCAGCAGCCAAAATGCCGGGACGGGGTTGGATGGACAGACCCAGTACTTC.

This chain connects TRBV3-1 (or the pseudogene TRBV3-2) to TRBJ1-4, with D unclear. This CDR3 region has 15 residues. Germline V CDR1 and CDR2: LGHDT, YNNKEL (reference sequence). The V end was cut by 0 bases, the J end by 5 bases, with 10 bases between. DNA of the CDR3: TGTGCCAGCAGCCAAGAAGGTCTGCCCAATGAAAAACTGTTTTTT. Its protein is CASSQEGLPNEKLFF.

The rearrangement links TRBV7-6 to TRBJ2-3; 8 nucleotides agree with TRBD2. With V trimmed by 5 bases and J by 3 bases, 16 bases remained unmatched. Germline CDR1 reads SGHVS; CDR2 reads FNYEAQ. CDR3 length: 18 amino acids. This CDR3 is CASSRLGGAGGRTDTQYF. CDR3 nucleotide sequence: TGTGCCAGCAGCCGCCTAGGGGGGGCGGGGGGCCGGACAGATACGCAGTATTTT.

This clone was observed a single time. In nucleotides, the CDR3 is TGTGCCAGCAGCTTAGCGGGACAGGGGCGCAATCAGCCCCAGCATTTT. It specifies CASSLAGQGRNQPQHF. J is TRBJ1-5 and V is TRBV7-2; 10 positions agree with TRBD1. The CDR3 totals 16 residues. Germline V gives CDR1 SGHTA, CDR2 FQGNSA. V shed 0 bases, J shed 2 bases, and the junction held 1 base outside the gene matches.

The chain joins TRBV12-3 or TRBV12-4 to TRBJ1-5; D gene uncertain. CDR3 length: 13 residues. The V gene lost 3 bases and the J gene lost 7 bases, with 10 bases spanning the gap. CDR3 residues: CASSFGFKQPQHF. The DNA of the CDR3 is TGTGCCAGCAGTTTTGGATTCAAACAGCCCCAGCATTTT.

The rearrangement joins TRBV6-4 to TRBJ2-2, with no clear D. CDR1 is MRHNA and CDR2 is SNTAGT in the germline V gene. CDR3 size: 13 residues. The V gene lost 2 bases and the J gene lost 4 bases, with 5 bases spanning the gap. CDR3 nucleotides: TGTGCCAGCAGTGACCTCTTCACCGGGGAGCTGTTTTTT. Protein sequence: CASSDLFTGELFF.

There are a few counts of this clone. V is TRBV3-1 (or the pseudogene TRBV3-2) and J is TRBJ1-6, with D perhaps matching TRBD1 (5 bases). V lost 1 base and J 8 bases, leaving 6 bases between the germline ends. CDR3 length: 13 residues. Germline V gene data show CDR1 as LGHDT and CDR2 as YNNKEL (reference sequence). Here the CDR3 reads CASSQAQDSPLHF. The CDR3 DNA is TGTGCCAGCAGCCAAGCACAGGATTCACCCCTCCACTTT.

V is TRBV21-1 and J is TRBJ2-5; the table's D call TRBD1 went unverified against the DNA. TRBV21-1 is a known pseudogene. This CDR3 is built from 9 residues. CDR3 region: CASGETQYF. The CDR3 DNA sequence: TGTGCCAGCGGCGAGACCCAGTACTTC.

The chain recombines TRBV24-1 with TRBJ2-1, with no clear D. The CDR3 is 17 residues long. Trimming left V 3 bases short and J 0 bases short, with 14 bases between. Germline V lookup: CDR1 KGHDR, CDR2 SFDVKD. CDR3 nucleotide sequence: TGTGCCACCAGTGATCCTAATGCCCAAAGCTCCTACAATGAGCAGTTCTTC. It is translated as CATSDPNAQSSYNEQFF.

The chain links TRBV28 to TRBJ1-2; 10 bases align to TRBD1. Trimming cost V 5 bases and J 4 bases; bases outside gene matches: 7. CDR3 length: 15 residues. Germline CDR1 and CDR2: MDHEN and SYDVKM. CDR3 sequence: CASSRTGGVRYGYTF. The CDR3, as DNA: TGTGCCAGCAGTAGGACAGGGGGAGTGCGCTATGGCTACACCTTC.

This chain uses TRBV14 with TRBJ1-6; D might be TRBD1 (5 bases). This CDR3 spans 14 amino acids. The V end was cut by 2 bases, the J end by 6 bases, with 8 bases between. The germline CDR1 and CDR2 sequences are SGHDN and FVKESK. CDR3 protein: CASSQRGGNSPLHF. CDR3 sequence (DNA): TGTGCCAGCAGCCAACGGGGGGGTAATTCACCCCTCCACTTT.

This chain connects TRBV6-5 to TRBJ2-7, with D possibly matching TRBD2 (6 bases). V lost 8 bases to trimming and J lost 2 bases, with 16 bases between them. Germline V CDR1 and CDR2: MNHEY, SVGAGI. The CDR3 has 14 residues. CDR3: CASGTAGLTYEQYV. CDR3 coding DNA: TGTGCCAGCGGGACGGCGGGATTGACCTACGAGCAGTACGTC.

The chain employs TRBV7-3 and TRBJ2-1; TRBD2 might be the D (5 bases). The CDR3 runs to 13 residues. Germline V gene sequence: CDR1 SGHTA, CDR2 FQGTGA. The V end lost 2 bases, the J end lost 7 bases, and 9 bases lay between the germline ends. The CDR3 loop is CASSLSGSNEQFF. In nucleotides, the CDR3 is TGTGCCAGCAGCTTATCGGGGAGTAATGAGCAGTTCTTC. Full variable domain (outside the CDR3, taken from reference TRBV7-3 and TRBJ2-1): GAGVSQTPSNKVTEKGKYVELRCDPISGHTALYWYRQSLGQGPEFLIYFQGTGAADDSGLPNDRFFAVRPEGSVSTLKIQRTERGDSAVYLCASSLSGSNEQFFGPGTRLTVL.

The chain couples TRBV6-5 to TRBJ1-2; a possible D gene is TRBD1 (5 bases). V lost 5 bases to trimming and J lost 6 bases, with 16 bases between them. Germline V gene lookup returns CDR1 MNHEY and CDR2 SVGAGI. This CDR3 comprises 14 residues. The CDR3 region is CASSPTEGVHGYTF. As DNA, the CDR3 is TGTGCCAGCAGTCCCACCGAAGGGGTTCATGGCTACACCTTC.

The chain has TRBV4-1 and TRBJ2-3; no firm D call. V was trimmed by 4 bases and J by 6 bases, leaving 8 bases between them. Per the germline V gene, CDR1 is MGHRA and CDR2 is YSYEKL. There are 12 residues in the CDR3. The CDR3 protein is CASSPASDTQYF. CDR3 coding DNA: TGCGCCAGCAGCCCCGCATCGGATACGCAGTATTTT.